The clone carrying this T cell receptor (beta chain) was observed a handful of times. Its matching antigen is unknown. The sample belongs to a study of identical twins. Each CDR3 protein is one row after TCRdb ran MiXCR on the 5' RACE reads. The profile shows 700,000 to 950,000 distinct CDR3 sequences, around an eighth of them singletons. The CDR3 contains 17 residues. Germline lookup yields CDR1 SGHNT and CDR2 YENEEA. Germline trimming cut 1 base from V and 1 base from J; bases unmatched to any gene: 6. Study conclusions and caveats: Sequences that were out-of-frame, alpha and twin-shared displayed an excess of low generation probability. The degree of excess twin sharing was weaker in beta out-of-frame sequences. Models came in too low on out-of-frame TCR alpha sharing in monozygotic twins. Clonotypes of the beta chain that were abundant in cord blood carried fewer insertions (memory repertoires showed none).

These same records also appear under a second study, on yellow fever vaccine responses in identical twins.

The specimen sequenced was PBMCs. The receptor was isolated from a woman aged 18-35 years in good health. V usage is TRBV11-3 and J usage is TRBJ2-1, with 8 positions matching TRBD2. CDR3 coding DNA: TGTGCCAGCAGCTTAGTTCCGGGGGGGGGATCCTACAATGAGCAGTTCTTC. Translating gives CASSLVPGGGSYNEQFF.